This TCR beta chain was found in a study of brain T cells in children with intractable seizures (dated by TCRdb to the early 2020s). Turning to the overall study: As a first screen for immune gene transcripts, resected brain tissue from about 53 pediatric epilepsy surgery cases was run on a NanoString immunology panel. Of the roughly 12 selected surgery cases, pre-surgery blood was also sequenced for eight, so four had brain tissue only. The paper as a whole reports these results and caveats: The patients' HCMV serostatus was not known, and viral specificity was inferred solely from CDR3 sequence similarity. Because sequencing depth was different between pre-surgery and post-surgery blood, clones absent from the pre-surgery sample may reflect undersampling.

As regards this clone: Its antigen is currently not known. No much larger clone is present one base from it, and per-base qualities are unavailable.

The time point label, read with the paper, signifies: resected brain tissue, or blood drawn just prior to surgery. The surgery cases that showed the highest brain T cell transcript signatures were chosen for TCR beta chain sequencing of brain tissue, and of blood when it was available. Before surgery, patients had received at least one anti-epileptic drug. The TCR-sequenced patients were children whose drug-resistant epilepsy was caused by tuberous sclerosis complex, focal cortical dysplasia, Rasmussen encephalitis or hemimegalencephaly. Bulk genomic DNA was extracted from unsorted brain tissue and whole blood with the Monarch genomic DNA purification kit. The immunoSEQ assay was used to generate TCR beta chain sequences from genomic DNA. On the authors' methods: Any CDR3 sequence that did not begin with the conserved framework cysteine at position 104 was removed by hand. To get clonality, the normalized Shannon's Diversity Index was subtracted from one, giving values from 0 (maximal diversity) to 1 (oligoclonal). Chi-squared comparison-of-proportions tests were used to check whether the frequency of the same CDR3 differed between samples, for example brain versus blood. Public clonotypes were identified by searching immuneACCESS, and similarity to known antiviral clonotypes was assessed with the VDJdb browser. TCRdb limited this immuneACCESS table to in-frame rearrangements with V and J called. A share of clones is missing; checked studies link under half to unresolved V genes, and the rest is unexplained. V and J calls and clone size follow that table, whereas D and trimming were derived from the DNA. Within this sample are 60,000 to 85,000 clones, with more than 85% of them counted one time only. The ten top clones hold around 1.4% of the sample.

The CDR3 measures 14 amino acids from cysteine to phenylalanine. CDR3 DNA is the only sequence kept; it has 42 bases, read in frame from the first base. Relative to germline, V is 3 bases shorter and J is 4 bases shorter, with 10 bases between their ends. CDR1 and CDR2 are drawn from the germline V gene (reference sequence): MNHEY, SMNVEV. The sequence links TRBV27 to TRBJ1-3; the D gene assignment is ambiguous. The sequence was collected from a boy less than two years old with tuberous sclerosis and intractable seizures. This specimen was peripheral blood, taken at surgery. The CDR3 protein: CASSFAGKGNTIYF. DNA sequence: TGTGCCAGCAGTTTTGCTGGGAAAGGAAACACCATATATTTT.